Listed below are T cell receptor beta chains from one sample, sequenced in a study of cytomegalovirus exposure and HLA in healthy donors. Profiling relied on immunoSEQ multiplex PCR, and the TCRdb table lists in-frame clones only, not all of them. The sample has around 180,000 clones, about 80% seen once. What was sequenced was PBMCs. These receptor sequences come from a man in his 60s in good health and CMV-seronegative. CDR3s include the opening cysteine and the closing phenylalanine or tryptophan. The D gene is left open where the match is weak. Rows give clone size only sometimes, using once, few, many, or a class for an expanded clone.

TGTGCCAGCAGTTACACCGGACAGGCCTTGAACGAGCAGTACTTC	CASSYTGQALNEQYF	TRBJ2-7	15	TRBD1	-	TRBV6-5
TGTGCCAGCAGTGAATTTAAAGGGGGCAGCTACGAGCAGTACTTC	CASSEFKGGSYEQYF	TRBJ2-7	15	TRBD1	once	TRBV25-1
TGTGCCAGCAGTTTAAAGGGGATCTCCTATGGCTACACCTTC	CASSLKGISYGYTF	TRBJ1-2	14	-	-	TRBV27
TGTGCCAGTAGTATGGGGACTAGCGGGGGGCCTATCCCGGGTGAGCAGTTCTTC	CASSMGTSGGPIPGEQFF	TRBJ2-1	18	TRBD2	few	TRBV19
TGCAGCGTTGGTTTAGGACAGGCTGGGGATCAGCCCCAGCATTTT	CSVGLGQAGDQPQHF	TRBJ1-5	15	TRBD1	-	TRBV29-1
TGTGCCGGGGGGGATCCTAGCGGGAGAACCGGGGAGCTGTTTTTT	CAGGDPSGRTGELFF	TRBJ2-2	15	TRBD2	-	TRBV28
TGCGCCAGCTTGGGGACTAGCGGGACAGATACGCAGTATTTT	CASLGTSGTDTQYF	TRBJ2-3	14	TRBD2	-	TRBV10-2
TGTGCCAGCAGCGTAGTTCCGGGGTCTAGCACAGATACGCAGTATTTT	CASSVVPGSSTDTQYF	TRBJ2-3	16	-	-	TRBV9
TGTGCCAGCAGCACTAGTGGGCTATCGCACACTGAAGCTTTCTTT	CASSTSGLSHTEAFF	TRBJ1-1	15	-	-	TRBV7-3
TGTGCCAGTAGTATAAACGACATTCAGCCCCAGCATTTT	CASSINDIQPQHF	TRBJ1-5	13	-	-	TRBV19
TGTGCCAGCACCGAGGGTATGTCCGCGTACAATGAGCAGTTCTTC	CASTEGMSAYNEQFF	TRBJ2-1	15	-	few	TRBV6-1
TGTGCCAGCAGCCAAGTAGCGGGAGAGGTTGCTACGCAGTATTTT	CASSQVAGEVATQYF	TRBJ2-3	15	TRBD2	-	TRBV4-2
TGCGCCAGCAGCCTGGACCTAAACAGTGAAGCTTTCTTT	CASSLDLNSEAFF	TRBJ1-1	13	-	-	TRBV5-1
TGTGCCAGCAGTAGGGGTATGATTGGTTATGGCTACACCTTC	CASSRGMIGYGYTF	TRBJ1-2	14	-	-	TRBV25-1
TGTGCCAGCACCCCAACTAGCGCGTACCAAGAGACCCAGTACTTC	CASTPTSAYQETQYF	TRBJ2-5	15	TRBD2	-	TRBV27
TGTGCCAGCAGTTCCACGAGGCGGGGTTCCTACGAGCAGTACTTC	CASSSTRRGSYEQYF	TRBJ2-7	15	-	once	TRBV6-6
TGTGCCAGCAGTTACTCAGTGGGGGCGGCCGGGGAGCTGTTTTTT	CASSYSVGAAGELFF	TRBJ2-2	15	-	few	TRBV6-5
TGTGCCAGCAGTCCGACCGGGACTGGGCTCTACGAGCAGTACTTC	CASSPTGTGLYEQYF	TRBJ2-7	15	-	-	TRBV7-3
TGTGCCAGCAGCAAAGTAGGTGGGACAGATGTAAATAGCAATCAGCCCCAGCATTTT	CASSKVGGTDVNSNQPQHF	TRBJ1-5	19	-	-	TRBV21-1
TGTGCCAGCAGCTTAACCGGGACTAGCTCGCATACGCAGTATTTT	CASSLTGTSSHTQYF	TRBJ2-3	15	TRBD2	-	TRBV7-2
TGTGCCAGCATCCAAAACATCGGGGGTTTGGGCGAAAAACTGTTTTTT	CASIQNIGGLGEKLFF	TRBJ1-4	16	-	-	TRBV6-6
TGTGCCAGCAGCTTAGCTGGCTTGGCGGGAGCCTACAATGAGCAGTTCTTC	CASSLAGLAGAYNEQFF	TRBJ2-1	17	TRBD2	-	TRBV7-2
TGTGCCAGTGGGGCAGCGACGAAGTACTTC	CASGAATKYF	TRBJ2-4	10	-	once	TRBV19
TGCGCCAGCACGGATAAGCGGGGTCCAGGGGATACGCAGTATTTT	CASTDKRGPGDTQYF	TRBJ2-3	15	TRBD2	-	TRBV5-1
TGTGCCAGCAGTTACTCAACTAATCATCAGCCCCAGCATTTT	CASSYSTNHQPQHF	TRBJ1-5	14	-	-	TRBV6-5
TGTGCCAGCAGCTTAACCGGACAGGCCGATGGCTACACCTTC	CASSLTGQADGYTF	TRBJ1-2	14	TRBD1	-	TRBV7-9
TGTGCCATCAGTGATGGACTAGCGGGGGGGAGATCCTACGAGCAGTACTTC	CAISDGLAGGRSYEQYF	TRBJ2-7	17	TRBD2	-	TRBV10-3
TGTGCCAGCTCACCTGAGGGACAGGGAGGCTACACCTTC	CASSPEGQGGYTF	TRBJ1-2	13	TRBD1	once	TRBV18
TGTGCCAGCAGCTTAGTCGGGGGTTTGGCAGATACGCAGTATTTT	CASSLVGGLADTQYF	TRBJ2-3	15	-	few	TRBV11-2
TGTGCCAGCAGCTTCGGTGGGAGCACTGAAGCTTTCTTT	CASSFGGSTEAFF	TRBJ1-1	13	-	few	TRBV7-9
TGTGCCAGCAGTGAACAGAGCAGCAATCAGCCCCAGCATTTT	CASSEQSSNQPQHF	TRBJ1-5	14	-	-	TRBV6-5
TGTGCCACCGGGGACAGGACAAATTCACCCCTCCACTTT	CATGDRTNSPLHF	TRBJ1-6	13	TRBD1	-	TRBV5-4
TGCGCCAGCAGCCAAGGTTCTAGCGTGGGGGCCAAAAACATTCAGTACTTC	CASSQGSSVGAKNIQYF	TRBJ2-4	17	-	-	TRBV4-1
TGTGCCAGCAGCGCCGGGACAGGGGTTACCTACGAGCAGTACTTC	CASSAGTGVTYEQYF	TRBJ2-7	15	TRBD1	-	TRBV5-4
TGTGCCAGCAGCTTGGGCACGCTACCGGGTACTGAGCAGTTCTTC	CASSLGTLPGTEQFF	TRBJ2-1	15	-	-	TRBV5-7
TGTGCCAGCAGCCCCTGGGGGGTTTTGGACACTGAAGCTTTCTTT	CASSPWGVLDTEAFF	TRBJ1-1	15	-	few	TRBV9
TGTGCCAGCAGCTTAAAGCCAGGGTCTGAACTGTTTTTT	CASSLKPGSELFF	TRBJ1-4	13	-	-	TRBV7-9
TGTGCCAGCAGCCCCCGTGTGAGCGGGGGCACAGATACGCAGTATTTT	CASSPRVSGGTDTQYF	TRBJ2-3	16	TRBD2	-	TRBV7-2
TGTGCCAGCTCCCGTCCAGGCCGTGAAGCTTTCTTT	CASSRPGREAFF	TRBJ1-1	12	-	-	TRBV27
TGCAGTGTAAGAGGGTCGGAGCAGTACTTC	CSVRGSEQYF	TRBJ2-7	10	-	-	TRBV20-1
TGCAGCGTTGCCCACTCGGCGGGCGGGGAGCTGTTTTTT	CSVAHSAGGELFF	TRBJ2-2	13	-	-	TRBV29-1
TGTGCCAGCAACGTTGTGCCGACAGATTATTATGGCTACACCTTC	CASNVVPTDYYGYTF	TRBJ1-2	15	-	-	TRBV9
TGTGCCAGCAGAAGACAGGGGGACGAGCAGTACTTC	CASRRQGDEQYF	TRBJ2-7	12	TRBD1	-	TRBV6-1
TGTGCCAGCAGCGTAGGCCTAGCGGGAGGCTACGAGCAGTACTTC	CASSVGLAGGYEQYF	TRBJ2-7	15	TRBD2	few	TRBV9
TGTGCCAGCAGCGCCGGACAGGGGAACACTGAAGCTTTCTTT	CASSAGQGNTEAFF	TRBJ1-1	14	TRBD1	-	TRBV9
TGTGCCAGCAGTGACCCCCTTACCTACGAGCAGTACTTC	CASSDPLTYEQYF	TRBJ2-7	13	-	-	TRBV6-1
TGTGCCAGTAGTCATCGGACTAGCGGGGGGGGCAATGAGCAGTTCTTC	CASSHRTSGGGNEQFF	TRBJ2-1	16	TRBD2	-	TRBV19
TGCGCCAGCAGCCACGGGACAGGGAACGAGCAGTACTTC	CASSHGTGNEQYF	TRBJ2-7	13	TRBD1	-	TRBV5-1
TGTGCCAGCTCACCTTTAAGGGGGCAATACGAGCAGTACTTC	CASSPLRGQYEQYF	TRBJ2-7	14	TRBD1	-	TRBV18
TGTGCCAGCAGTTCCGGACACCCACGGAGCACAGATACGCAGTATTTT	CASSSGHPRSTDTQYF	TRBJ2-3	16	-	once	TRBV27
TGTGCCAGTAGAACGAATCCGGGACAGGGGGCGTATGAGCAGTTCTTC	CASRTNPGQGAYEQFF	TRBJ2-1	16	TRBD1	-	TRBV19
TGTGCCAGCAGGGACCGGGAGCAGACGAACACCGGGGAGCTGTTTTTT	CASRDREQTNTGELFF	TRBJ2-2	16	-	-	TRBV9
TGTGCCTGGAGTGCCGCAGGGGGCGCCTACTATGGCTACACCTTC	CAWSAAGGAYYGYTF	TRBJ1-2	15	TRBD1	-	TRBV30
TGTGCCAGCAGCCTAAGACAGGGACTGAACACTGAAGCTTTCTTT	CASSLRQGLNTEAFF	TRBJ1-1	15	TRBD1	-	TRBV5-4
TGCGCCAGCAGCTCTAACATAGACAGGGTGGGTGAGCAGTACTTC	CASSSNIDRVGEQYF	TRBJ2-7	15	TRBD1	-	TRBV5-1